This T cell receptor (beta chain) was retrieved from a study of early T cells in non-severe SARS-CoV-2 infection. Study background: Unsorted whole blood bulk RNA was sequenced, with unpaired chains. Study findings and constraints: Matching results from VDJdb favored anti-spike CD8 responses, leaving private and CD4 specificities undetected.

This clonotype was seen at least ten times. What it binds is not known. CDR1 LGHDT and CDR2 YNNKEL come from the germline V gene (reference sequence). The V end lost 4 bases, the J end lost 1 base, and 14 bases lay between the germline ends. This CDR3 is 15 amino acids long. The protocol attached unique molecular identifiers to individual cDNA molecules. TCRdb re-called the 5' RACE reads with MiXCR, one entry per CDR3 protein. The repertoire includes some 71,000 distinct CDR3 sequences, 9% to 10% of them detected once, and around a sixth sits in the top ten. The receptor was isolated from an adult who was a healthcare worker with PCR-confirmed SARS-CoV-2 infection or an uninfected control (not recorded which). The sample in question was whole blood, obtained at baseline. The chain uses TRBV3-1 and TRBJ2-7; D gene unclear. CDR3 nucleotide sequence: TGTGCCAGCAGCCGCCGGGCTCTGGCGTCCTACGAGCAGTACTTC. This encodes CASSRRALASYEQYF.